The clone carrying this TCR beta chain was recorded a few times. TCRdb recomputed calls from the reads with MiXCR, one row per CDR3 protein. The top ten hold about 13% of the sample, which has just under 550,000 distinct CDR3 sequences, 26% seen once. These data belong to a study of T cell repertoires in cytomegalovirus infection. For the study at large: From public TCR beta signatures came an indication of both CMV infection and matching HLA type.

V lost 1 base and J 4 bases, leaving 6 bases between the germline ends. CDR3 length equals 12 residues. The germline V gene has CDR1 DFQATT and CDR2 SNEGSKA (reference sequence). What was sequenced was PBMCs. The sequence was collected from a human donor in good health (CMV status not recorded). Some clones in this sample may be carry-over from other donors' samples. This chain links TRBV20-1 with TRBJ2-3, with unresolved D. The CDR3 coding sequence is TGCAGTGCTAGAGTGGAGCCAGATACGCAGTATTTT. This translates into CSARVEPDTQYF.